These 7 T cell receptor beta chains came from one sample sequenced in a study of esophageal squamous cell carcinoma under preoperative chemotherapy. Time point of the sample: before preoperative PTX-NDP chemotherapy. TCRdb called the PCR reads again in MiXCR, with one record for every CDR3 protein. The sample includes about 16,000 distinct CDR3 sequences, 40% to 50% seen only once; the top ten take 25% to 35%. This material was acquired from a patient given preoperative chemotherapy. The source is a human donor with esophageal squamous cell carcinoma. The donor label of this sample is uncertain.

This clonotype was observed a single time. The rearrangement uses TRBV7-3 and TRBJ1-6; 8 bases are shared with TRBD1. With V trimmed by 1 base and J by 7 bases, 6 bases remained unmatched. CDR1 is SGHTA and CDR2 is FQGTGA in the germline V gene. This CDR3 comprises 16 residues. CDR3 bases: TGTGCCAGCAGCTTAAACGCCGGGACAGGCAATTCACCCCTCCACTTT. This translates into CASSLNAGTGNSPLHF.

This clonotype occurred many times. The chain carries TRBV7-2 and TRBJ2-5; possibly TRBD2 for D (5 bases). Germline V gene data show CDR1 as SGHTA and CDR2 as FQGNSA. Trimming took off 1 base at V and 4 bases at J, with 10 bases between the two ends. The CDR3 extends over 14 amino acids. The CDR3 loop is CASSLVRGLETQYF. DNA of the CDR3: TGTGCCAGCAGCTTAGTTCGGGGTTTAGAGACCCAGTACTTC. Supplemented by reference TRBV7-2 and TRBJ2-5, the full variable domain reads GAGVSQSPSNKVTEKGKDVELRCDPISGHTALYWYRQSLGQGLEFLIYFQGNSAPDKSGLPSDRFSAERTGGSVSTLTIQRTQQEDSAVYLCASSLVRGLETQYFGPGTRLLVL.

Only a few counts were recorded for this clonotype. The chain combines TRBV6-5 with TRBJ2-1; TRBD1 matches at 7 bases. The CDR3 totals 13 residues. The germline V gene encodes CDR1 MNHEY and CDR2 SVGAGI. After removal of 4 bases from V and 7 bases from J, the junction contained 4 bases not matched to a gene. The CDR3 DNA reads as TGTGCCAGCAGTTCTGGGACAGAAAATGAGCAGTTCTTC. It codes for CASSSGTENEQFF.

In its sample, this clonotype is medium-sized. The chain is built from TRBV11-1 and TRBJ2-5, with TRBD2 matching over 8 bases. Germline V lookup: CDR1 SGHAT, CDR2 FQDESV (reference sequence). The CDR3 is made up of 13 amino acids. The V and J ends lost 6 bases and 7 bases, in that order; junction bases with no gene match: 7. The CDR3 DNA is TGTGCCAGCAGGGAGGGGCTAGCGGGGACCCAGTACTTC. It specifies CASREGLAGTQYF.

This clonotype is labeled as medium-sized. The chain carries TRBV7-3 and TRBJ2-5; D is perhaps TRBD1 (6 bases). The end of the DNA fits TRBJ2-3 better, so the J call may be wrong. The germline V gene has CDR1 SGHTA and CDR2 FQGTGA. The CDR3 loop spans 12 amino acids. Here the CDR3 DNA reads TGTGCCAGCAGTAACCTAGGGGGTACGCAGTATTTT. Amino acid sequence: CASSNLGGTQYF.

This sequence joins TRBV7-6 and TRBJ2-5; TRBD2 might be the D (5 bases). This CDR3 spans 16 amino acids. Germline CDR1 is SGHVS and CDR2 is FNYEAQ. The V and J ends lost 5 bases and 3 bases respectively, with 19 bases between them. The CDR3 is CASSPSGWQPEETQYF. The CDR3 DNA reads TGTGCCAGCAGCCCCTCGGGATGGCAACCTGAAGAGACCCAGTACTTC.

This clonotype was seen once. Germline is not matched at one junction end, which may reflect a read error. The chain couples TRBV7-7 to TRBJ2-4; 8 nucleotides agree with TRBD2. CDR1 and CDR2 (germline): SSHAT, FNYEAQ (reference sequence). The CDR3 totals 14 residues. This CDR3 is CASSTGLGVGEQYF. In nucleotides, the CDR3 is TGTGCTAGCAGCACGGGACTAGGGGTAGGTGAGCAGTACTTC.